The present TCR beta chain was sequenced within a study of shared clonotypes between healthy human individuals (dated by TCRdb to the early 2020s). For context, the study as a whole: A couple of women and a few men aged 18 to 49 years were included in the cohort. Per donor, leukapheresis produced somewhere between about 0.8 and 9 billion PBMCs. To estimate repertoire size and how much clonotypes are shared between individuals, the study performed deep sequencing of blood TCR repertoires from roughly five healthy adults. For each donor, CD4 naive and CD4 memory were each given three plates, CD8 naive was given two plates, and CD8 memory was given one plate. To increase sequencing depth and limit assay-specific biases, TCR repertoire library preparation and sequencing were carried out by different laboratories using diverse techniques. General study outcomes and caveats: Only blood was sampled, and tissue TCR repertoires likely differ from those in blood. Rarefaction of sorted-subset datasets indicated incomplete sequencing despite the large sequencing depth. About 5% of naive CD4, 3% to 3.5% of naive CD8, approximately 2% of memory CD4, and about 0.4% of memory CD8 clonotypes were shared across four donors. Estimated clonotype richness was generally larger for naive than for memory subsets. Clonotypes shared by all four sorted-subset donors showed higher generation probabilities than non-shared clonotypes. The small number of donors limited the genetic and exposure-history diversity represented. Based on pairwise subsampling, the degree of clonotype sharing among donors was expected to be affected by sequencing depth.

To note about this clone: The antigen it binds to is not known. No base qualities exist here, and no much larger clone lies one base off it.

Healthy HIV-negative adults with no recently reported acute infections or vaccinations were included as donors. Only Caucasian adults living in Nashville, Tennessee, USA were represented among the donors. CD4+ T cells were enriched by magnetic negative selection, after which naive cells were positively selected on CD45RA and the negative fraction was taken as the memory subset. Blood was obtained by leukapheresis, after which PBMCs were separated by Ficoll-Histopaque density gradient centrifugation and cryopreserved in liquid nitrogen vapor phase. Analytical flow cytometry was used to check the purity and quantity of every magnetically sorted T cell population. Genomic DNA was isolated from every sorted fraction and measured by UV absorbance on a Nanodrop 2000c. Using the deep immunoSEQ assay, TCR CDR3 regions were amplified from genomic DNA by multiplex PCR. Extracted genomic DNA from each cell subset was distributed evenly across all wells of several immunoSEQ 96-well plates, and each plate was treated as a replicate. Each replicate PCR for sorted subsets received 150 to 250 ng genomic DNA, equal to 28,000 or so T cell genomes. The purified libraries were quantified using a Qubit 3.0 fluorometer, sized with a Bioanalyzer 2100, and then quantified again using the KAPA Library Quantification kit. A separate single-read 150-cycle Illumina NextSeq 550 flow cell was used to sequence each immunoSEQ 96-well plate. Concerning the study's data processing: Because the immunoSEQ output included only junctional sequences and no quality scores, the filtering could not be the same as the filtering used for full-length reads. To assign V/J genes and CDR3, sequences were annotated against IMGT germline references using PyIR, a Python wrapper for IgBLAST v1.9. Reads were removed for weak V/J assignments (E-value above 1e-6), missing CDR3, stop codons, out-of-frame junctions, or ambiguous translated residues. V3J clonotypes were defined as sequences sharing the same inferred V gene, J gene, and CDR3 amino acid sequence. To compute the percentage overlap between repertoires, the number of shared unique clonotypes was divided by the size of the smaller repertoire. Three approaches were used to assess repertoire richness: RTK rarefaction, the Chao1 estimator, and Recon v2.1 estimates of unobserved clonotypes. Generation probabilities were computed with OLGA for all TCRbeta clonotypes obtained by the gDNA method from four donors. TCRdb took this table from immuneACCESS and kept in-frame rearrangements with V and J called. Such tables lack part of the clones; where checked against another copy, unresolved V genes explain under half of the gap, and the rest is unexplained. For V, J and clone size, that table is used; D and trimming come from the DNA. Recorded for this sample are about 980,000 clones; approximately 80% of them occurred a single time. In total, the top ten clones hold approximately 1.5% of the sample.

V and J are trimmed by 10 bases and 3 bases, and the gene matches miss 10 bases of the junction. The CDR3, from cysteine to phenylalanine, totals 15 residues. The CDR3 DNA has 45 bases and is translated from base 1. Looking up the germline V gene (reference sequence) yields CDR1 MNHEY and CDR2 SMNVEV. The sequence was obtained from a young man in good health. The sequencing input was memory CD4+ T cells sorted from blood. The cell subset or site label for this specimen denotes: CD45RA-negative fraction. The chain links TRBV27 with TRBJ1-5; 9 middle bases align to TRBD1. DNA sequence: TGTGCCACCCGTCCCGGGACAGGGTTCAATCAGCCCCAGCATTTT. It encodes CATRPGTGFNQPQHF.